These 24 T cell receptor beta chains originate from one sample sequenced in a study of shared clonotypes between healthy human individuals. Cells designated naive CD8 were CD45RO-negative and were positively selected for CCR7, with terminally differentiated effector memory CD45RA+ cells excluded. TCRdb's table, derived via immunoSEQ multiplex PCR, lists solely in-frame clones and lacks some. The sample consists of about 2.2 million clones, around 95% of them appearing once. Input material: naive CD8+ T cells from PBMCs. The receptor source for this set is a young man in good health. Some clones in this sample may be carry-over from other donors' samples.

This chain joins TRBV7-8 and TRBJ1-4; 8 bases are a match to TRBD1. Germline V lookup: CDR1 SGHVS, CDR2 FQNEAQ. Unmatched junction bases numbered 11, after V lost 5 bases and J lost 3 bases. This CDR3 comprises 17 residues. Here the CDR3 DNA reads TGTGCCAGCAGCGAACCTGGACAGGGAGAGCCTAATGAAAAACTGTTTTTT. Protein: CASSEPGQGEPNEKLFF.

The chain joins TRBV11-2 to TRBJ1-4, with 11 bases that match TRBD1. Germline CDR1 reads SGHAT; CDR2 reads FQNNGV. This CDR3 region has 17 residues. With V trimmed by 5 bases and J by 5 bases, 10 bases remained unmatched. CDR3 DNA sequence: TGTGCCAGCAGCCTCCCGGGGACAGGGGGGGAGAATGAAAAACTGTTTTTT. Translating it yields CASSLPGTGGENEKLFF.

This sequence joins TRBV10-3 and TRBJ2-3, with D tentatively TRBD1 (5 bases). The V end lost 3 bases, the J end lost 3 bases, and 16 bases lay between the germline ends. From germline, CDR1 is ENHRY and CDR2 SYGVKD. The CDR3 totals 16 residues. In DNA form, the CDR3 reads TGTGCCATCAGTGATCCCGGGCTGGGGCCAACAGATACGCAGTATTTT. Encoded protein: CAISDPGLGPTDTQYF.

DNA for the CDR3: TGTGCCAGCAGCTTGGGATTGACAGGCGCTAATTACGACGAGCAGTACTTC. As protein: CASSLGLTGANYDEQYF. The chain is built from TRBV5-4 and TRBJ2-7; the D gene is possibly TRBD1 (6 bases). This CDR3 is built from 17 residues. CDR1 is SGHNT and CDR2 is YYREEE in the germline V gene (reference sequence). V gave up 0 bases and J gave up 5 bases, with 21 bases separating them.

The chain is built from TRBV28 and TRBJ2-1; 10 nucleotides line up with TRBD2. The CDR3 totals 18 residues. The V segment lost 3 bases and the J segment 0 bases; nucleotides outside the gene matches: 8. CDR1 is MDHEN, CDR2 SYDVKM, per germline. The CDR3 bases are TGTGCCAGCAGTTTTTCTCAGCGGGAGGGCCCCTCCTACAATGAGCAGTTCTTC. It yields the protein CASSFSQREGPSYNEQFF.

V and J are TRBV28 and TRBJ2-7; D gene uncertain. Germline V gives CDR1 MDHEN, CDR2 SYDVKM. Trimming took off 2 bases at V and 2 bases at J, with 7 bases between the two ends. This CDR3 is built from 13 residues. The CDR3 protein is CASSLRPAYEQYF. The CDR3 DNA reads TGTGCCAGCAGTTTAAGGCCAGCCTACGAGCAGTACTTC.

This clone was seen a few times. The V gene is TRBV4-3, the J gene TRBJ1-1, with D unclear. This CDR3 is built from 14 residues. Deletions cut 5 bases from V and 0 bases from J, with 10 bases between. The germline gives CDR1 LGHNA, CDR2 YSLEER. The CDR3: CASSKMAVNTEAFF. The CDR3 DNA reads TGCGCCAGCAGCAAGATGGCTGTGAACACTGAAGCTTTCTTT.

The chain links TRBV27 to TRBJ1-1, with TRBD1 as a possible D gene (5 bases). Germline assignment: CDR1 MNHEY and CDR2 SMNVEV (reference sequence). This CDR3 has 14 residues. Trimming took off 7 bases at V and 0 bases at J, with 12 bases between the two ends. The CDR3 loop is CASNTGLMNTEAFF. In DNA, the CDR3 is TGTGCCAGCAACACAGGCTTAATGAACACTGAAGCTTTCTTT.

The J gene is TRBJ2-1, the V gene TRBV11-2, with D perhaps being TRBD1 or TRBD2 (7 bases each). The CDR3 consists of 15 residues. Trimming removed 4 bases from V and 7 bases from J, with 17 bases in between. Germline loops: CDR1 SGHAT, CDR2 FQNNGV. The CDR3 DNA is TGTGCCAGCAGCTCGGGGGAGGGGGCGAGAAATGAGCAGTTCTTC. This translates into CASSSGEGARNEQFF.

About this clone itself: The same CDR3 also results from other DNA sequences found in this sample. The chain uses TRBV2 and TRBJ2-7; TRBD2 agrees at 9 bases. The CDR3 contains 15 residues. V was pared by 1 base and J by 2 bases, with 3 bases of the junction left unmatched. The V gene's germline CDR1 is SNHLY and CDR2 FYNNEI. The CDR3 region has the DNA TGTGCCAGCAGTGAAGGTCTAGCGGGAACCTACGAGCAGTACTTC. Translation gives CASSEGLAGTYEQYF.

The chain combines TRBV27 with TRBJ2-1, with D maybe TRBD1 (5 bases). CDR1 is MNHEY, CDR2 SMNVEV, per germline (reference sequence). This CDR3 has 15 amino acids. V lost 6 bases and J 5 bases, leaving 17 bases between the germline ends. The CDR3 DNA reads TGTGCCAGCAGCCCCAGGGTCGATGGCCACAATGAGCAGTTCTTC. Protein product: CASSPRVDGHNEQFF.

The chain couples TRBV4-1 to TRBJ1-3; D ambiguous. Germline values: CDR1 MGHRA, CDR2 YSYEKL. Trimming took 4 bases from V and 0 from J, leaving 10 bases between them. This CDR3 is 15 amino acids long. The CDR3 here is CASSLRTASGNTIYF. The DNA of the CDR3 is TGCGCCAGCAGCCTTCGTACGGCCTCTGGAAACACCATATATTTT.

This clone appeared a single time. The chain couples TRBV9 to TRBJ2-3; 7 positions agree with TRBD2. The germline V gene has CDR1 SGDLS and CDR2 YYNGEE. The length of the CDR3 is 15 residues. V was clipped by 7 bases and J by 2 bases; unmatched bases: 10. The CDR3 DNA reads TGTGCCAGCGGGGAGTGGGGGGGACCCACAGATACGCAGTATTTT. Amino acids: CASGEWGGPTDTQYF.

The genes are TRBV6-5 and TRBJ1-1, with D uncertain. The CDR3 totals 14 residues. Trimming left V 4 bases short and J 2 bases short, with 11 bases between. Germline lookup yields CDR1 MNHEY and CDR2 SVGAGI. CDR3 amino acids: CASSFGGRNTEAFF. The CDR3, as DNA: TGTGCCAGCAGTTTTGGAGGGAGAAACACTGAAGCTTTCTTT.

The chain is built from TRBV2 and TRBJ2-3; TRBD2 matches 11 bases. CDR1 is SNHLY, CDR2 FYNNEI, per germline. V lost 1 base to trimming and J lost 3 bases; unmatched junction nucleotides: 6. CDR3 length equals 17 residues. CDR3 residues: CASSEGLAGGMTDTQYF. CDR3 coding DNA: TGTGCCAGCAGTGAAGGGCTAGCGGGAGGAATGACAGATACGCAGTATTTT.

This rearrangement joins TRBV19 to TRBJ2-7, with 12 bases aligning to TRBD2. The CDR3 spans 15 residues. The V and J ends lost 5 bases and 5 bases, in that order; junction bases with no gene match: 7. Germline V CDR1 and CDR2: LNHDA, SQIVND (reference sequence). This CDR3 is CASSFRTSGDHEQYF. CDR3 nucleotide sequence: TGTGCCAGTAGTTTTAGGACTAGCGGGGACCACGAGCAGTACTTC.

The chain recombines TRBV2 with TRBJ2-7; D not resolved. V lost 1 base to trimming and J lost 3 bases, with 16 bases between them. CDR3 length equals 16 residues. Germline V gene data show CDR1 as SNHLY and CDR2 as FYNNEI. The CDR3, as DNA: TGTGCCAGCAGTGAAGACGCCGGTTCGAGTCACTACGAGCAGTACTTC. Translation: CASSEDAGSSHYEQYF.

This chain joins TRBV7-3 and TRBJ2-1; D is undetermined. The CDR3 is 15 residues long. Germline CDR1 reads SGHTA; CDR2 reads FQGTGA. Trimming pared 5 bases from V and 0 bases from J, leaving 11 bases between. CDR3 in amino acids: CASSPWVGSYNEQFF. In nucleotides, the CDR3 is TGTGCCAGCAGCCCATGGGTCGGCTCCTACAATGAGCAGTTCTTC.

This clone appeared once. The gene calls are TRBV21-1 and TRBJ1-1; the table calls TRBD1, which could not be checked here. TRBV21-1 is tagged as a pseudogene. CDR3 length equals 17 residues. The CDR3 spells CASSSPKARTPNTEAFF. The CDR3 coding sequence is TGTGCCAGCAGCAGCCCAAAGGCCCGGACACCAAACACTGAAGCTTTCTTT.

Turning to this clone: Other DNA sequences from this sample encode an identical CDR3 as well. The chain employs TRBV25-1 and TRBJ1-4; D unclear. The CDR3 extends over 15 amino acids. Germline CDR1 and CDR2: MGHDK and SYGVNS. Deletions cut 1 base from V and 3 bases from J, with 9 bases between. DNA for the CDR3: TGTGCCAGCAGTGAATTAAGTAGGGCTAATGAAAAACTGTTTTTT. Its protein is CASSELSRANEKLFF.

Of note for this clone: Its ends do not fully match the called genes, so a read error is possible. The chain carries TRBV4-1 and TRBJ1-1, with D possibly being TRBD1 (6 bases). The CDR3 loop spans 15 amino acids. Germline CDR1 reads MGHRA; CDR2 reads YSYEKL. CDR3 coding DNA: TGCGCCGGCAGCCACCCAGGGGAAGGGGGCACTGAAGCTTTCTTT. Its translation: CAGSHPGEGGTEAFF.

The chain combines TRBV27 with TRBJ2-5; 9 bases align to TRBD2. CDR1 is MNHEY and CDR2 is SMNVEV in the germline V gene (reference sequence). This CDR3 contains 15 residues. Trimming cost V 2 bases and J 4 bases; bases outside gene matches: 5. This CDR3 reads CASSLRGRAAETQYF. CDR3 in DNA: TGTGCCAGCAGTTTACGCGGGAGGGCCGCAGAGACCCAGTACTTC.

In the case of this clone: The identical CDR3 is also encoded by other nucleotide sequences in the sample. The J gene is TRBJ2-7, the V gene TRBV6-1, with TRBD2 as a possible D gene (6 bases). The germline CDR1 and CDR2 sequences are MNHNS and SASEGT. The ends were cut back, 5 bases at V and 4 bases at J, with 12 bases in the middle. The CDR3 totals 13 residues. CDR3 sequence (DNA): TGTGCCAGCAGTCCCCGGGGGTGGTACGAGCAGTACTTC. Translated, it gives CASSPRGWYEQYF.

The chain carries TRBV14 and TRBJ2-7; D gene unclear. The germline V and J ends were trimmed by 1 base and 8 bases, with 9 bases remaining between them. This CDR3 is built from 12 residues. CDR1 is SGHDN and CDR2 is FVKESK in the germline V gene. The DNA of the CDR3 is TGTGCCAGCAGCCAAGTGCAGGTTCAGCAGTACTTC. Its translation is CASSQVQVQQYF.